The 10 T cell receptor beta chains in this list originate from one sample, sequenced in a study of neurological immune-mediated disorders. Time point: longitudinal time-point 2. Each CDR3 protein gets one entry after TCRdb re-called the 5' RACE reads with MiXCR. Here the sample spans around 90,000 distinct CDR3 sequences, 13% being singletons. The material sequenced was PBMCs. The receptors stem from a female donor with HTLV-1-associated myelopathy (HAM/TSP).

The chain joins TRBV27 to TRBJ2-4, with D tentatively TRBD1 (7 bases). The CDR3 extends over 16 amino acids. Germline V lookup: CDR1 MNHEY, CDR2 SMNVEV (reference sequence). Trimming pared 8 bases from V and 9 bases from J, leaving 26 bases between. CDR3: CASGSPGDSGRGIQYF. CDR3 bases: TGTGCCAGCGGCTCGCCCGGGGACAGCGGGCGGGGCATTCAGTACTTC.

This clonotype has at least ten counts. CDR3 amino acids: CASSQGSTFGYEQYF. The CDR3 DNA sequence: TGTGCCAGCAGCCAAGGTTCTACGTTCGGCTACGAGCAGTACTTC. The genes are TRBV3-1 and TRBJ2-7; no firm D call. This CDR3 has 15 amino acids. Trimming shortened V by 1 base and J by 3 bases, and 13 bases separated the two germline ends. CDR1 is LGHDT and CDR2 is YNNKEL in the germline V gene (reference sequence).

This clonotype showed up many times. The V gene is TRBV5-1, the J gene TRBJ1-5, with 11 bases matching TRBD1. The CDR3 totals 18 residues. Germline loops: CDR1 SGHRS, CDR2 YFSETQ. V gave up 2 bases and J gave up 2 bases; unmatched junction bases: 9. The CDR3 region is CASSLPGQGGSCNQPQHF. CDR3 DNA: TGCGCCAGCAGCTTACCGGGACAGGGGGGATCATGCAATCAGCCCCAGCATTTT.

This chain connects TRBV19 to TRBJ2-2, with a tentative D call TRBD1 (5 bases). Germline CDR1 is LNHDA and CDR2 is SQIVND (reference sequence). There are 14 residues in the CDR3. The germline V and J ends were trimmed by 6 bases and 7 bases, with 15 bases remaining between them. Here the CDR3 reads CASRGFRDLGELFF. The CDR3 DNA reads TGTGCCAGTAGGGGCTTCAGGGATCTCGGGGAGCTGTTTTTT.

This clonotype occurred many times. The J gene is TRBJ2-3, the V gene TRBV20-1; 9 bases fit TRBD1. After removal of 6 bases from V and 3 bases from J, the junction contained 10 bases not matched to a gene. The CDR3 loop spans 15 amino acids. The germline CDR1 and CDR2 sequences are DFQATT and SNEGSKA (reference sequence). The CDR3 loop reads CSAAKTGGTTDTQYF. DNA of the CDR3: TGCAGTGCCGCAAAAACAGGGGGCACGACAGATACGCAGTATTTT.

This clonotype was seen at least ten times. The chain couples TRBV6-5 to TRBJ2-5; a possible D gene is TRBD1 (5 bases). Germline V gene data show CDR1 as MNHEY and CDR2 as SVGAGI. The CDR3 contains 13 residues. Trimming stripped 0 bases from V and 5 bases from J, with 7 bases between. In DNA, the CDR3 is TGTGCCAGCAGTTACTCCAGGGCGGAGACCCAGTACTTC. Residues: CASSYSRAETQYF.

In this sample, this clonotype turned up many times. The rearrangement uses TRBV6-5 and TRBJ2-3, with D perhaps assigned TRBD1 or TRBD2 (6 bases each). The CDR3 extends over 16 amino acids. V lost 2 bases and J lost 0, with 12 bases in between. In germline, CDR1 is MNHEY, CDR2 SVGAGI. The CDR3 sequence: CASSYTGAQSTDTQYF. As DNA, the CDR3 is TGTGCCAGCAGTTACACGGGGGCGCAAAGCACAGATACGCAGTATTTT.

There are many counts of this clonotype. The chain couples TRBV4-2 to TRBJ2-3; D is unresolved. The germline CDR1 and CDR2 sequences are LGHNA and YNFKEQ. Between the trimmed V and J ends, which lost 0 bases and 0 bases, there was a span of 13 bases. The CDR3 is 17 residues long. This CDR3 reads CASSQELSSSSTDTQYF. CDR3 sequence (DNA): TGTGCCAGCAGCCAAGAGCTAAGTTCTTCTAGCACAGATACGCAGTATTTT.

The table lists this clonotype with a few counts. The rearrangement joins TRBV4-1 to TRBJ2-3; 8 bases agree with TRBD2. The trim removed 1 base at V and 2 bases at J, leaving 5 bases unmatched. The CDR3 runs 16 residues. Germline V gene data show CDR1 as MGHRA and CDR2 as YSYEKL. CDR3 protein: CASSQGAGEFTDTQYF. CDR3 nucleotides: TGCGCCAGCAGCCAAGGAGCGGGGGAGTTCACAGATACGCAGTATTTT.

This clonotype was seen repeatedly, ten times or more. V and J are TRBV4-1 and TRBJ2-6; D perhaps matches TRBD2 (6 bases). V shed 3 bases and J shed 0 bases, with 21 bases lying between them. The CDR3 extends over 20 amino acids. Germline V gene lookup returns CDR1 MGHRA and CDR2 YSYEKL. CDR3 nucleotide sequence: TGCGCCAGCAGCCACCAAATCGGCGGCGGGACCACCTCTGGGGCCAACGTCCTGACTTTC. It yields the protein CASSHQIGGGTTSGANVLTF.